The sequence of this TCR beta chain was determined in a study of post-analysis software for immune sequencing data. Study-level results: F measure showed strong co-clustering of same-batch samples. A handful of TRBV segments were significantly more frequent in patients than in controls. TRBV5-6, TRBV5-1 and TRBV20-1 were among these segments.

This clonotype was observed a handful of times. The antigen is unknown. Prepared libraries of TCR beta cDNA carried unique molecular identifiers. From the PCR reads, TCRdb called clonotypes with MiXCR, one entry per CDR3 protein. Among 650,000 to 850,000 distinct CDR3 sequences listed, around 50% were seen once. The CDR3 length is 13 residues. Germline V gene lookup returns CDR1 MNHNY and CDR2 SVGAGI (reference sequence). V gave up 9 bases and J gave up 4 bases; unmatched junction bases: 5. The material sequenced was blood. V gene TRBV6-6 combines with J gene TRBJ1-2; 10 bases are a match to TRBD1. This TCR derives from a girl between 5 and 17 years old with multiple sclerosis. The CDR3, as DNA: TGTGCCAGTCGGGACAGGGGTACCTATGGCTACACCTTC. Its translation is CASRDRGTYGYTF.